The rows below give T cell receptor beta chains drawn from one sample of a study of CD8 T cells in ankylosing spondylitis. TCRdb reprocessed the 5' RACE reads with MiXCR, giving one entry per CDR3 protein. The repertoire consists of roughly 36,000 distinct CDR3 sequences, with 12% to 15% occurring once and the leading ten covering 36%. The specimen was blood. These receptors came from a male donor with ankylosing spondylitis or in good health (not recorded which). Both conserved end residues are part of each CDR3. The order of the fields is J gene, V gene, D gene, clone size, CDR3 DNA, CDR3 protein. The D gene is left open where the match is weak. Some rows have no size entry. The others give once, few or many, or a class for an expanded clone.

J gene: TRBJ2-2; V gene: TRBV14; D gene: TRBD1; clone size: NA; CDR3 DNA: TGTGCCAGCAGCCTCAGGGGGCCTCAGAACACCGGGGAGCTGTTTTTT; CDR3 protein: CASSLRGPQNTGELFF
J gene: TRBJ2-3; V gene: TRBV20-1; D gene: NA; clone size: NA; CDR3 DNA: TGCAGCTCGGGTGTGGGCAACCGGGCAGATACGCAGTATTTT; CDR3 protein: CSSGVGNRADTQYF
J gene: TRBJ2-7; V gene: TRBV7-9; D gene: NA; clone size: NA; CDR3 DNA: TGTGCCAGCAGCCTGGAGTACGGCTCCTACGAGCAGTACTTC; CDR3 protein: CASSLEYGSYEQYF
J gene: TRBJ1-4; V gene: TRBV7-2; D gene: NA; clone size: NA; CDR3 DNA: TGTGCCAGCAGCTTCCGGGCGGCAACTAATGAAAAACTGTTTTTT; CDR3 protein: CASSFRAATNEKLFF
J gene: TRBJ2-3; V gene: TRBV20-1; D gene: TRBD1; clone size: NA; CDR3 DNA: TGCAGTGCTAGAGATCAGAGGGGGCTGGCAGATACGCAGTATTTT; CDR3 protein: CSARDQRGLADTQYF
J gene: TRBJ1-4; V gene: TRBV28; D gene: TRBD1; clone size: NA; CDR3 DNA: TGTGCCAGCAAACCTACAGGGGGCTCCGGTGAAAAACTGTTTTTT; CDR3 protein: CASKPTGGSGEKLFF
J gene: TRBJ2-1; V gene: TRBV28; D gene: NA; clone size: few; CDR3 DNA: TGTGCCAGCAGTTTGCCCGGGTCGGGCTACAATGAGCAGTTCTTC; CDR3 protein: CASSLPGSGYNEQFF
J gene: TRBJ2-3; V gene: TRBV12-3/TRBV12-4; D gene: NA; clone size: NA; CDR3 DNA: TGTGCCAGCAGTCTTACTCGTAGAGATACGCAGTATTTT; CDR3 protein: CASSLTRRDTQYF
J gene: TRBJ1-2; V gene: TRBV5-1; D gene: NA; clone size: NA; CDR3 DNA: TGCGCCAGCAGCTTGGCCGGCGTACCCGGGGATGGCTACACCTTC; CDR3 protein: CASSLAGVPGDGYTF
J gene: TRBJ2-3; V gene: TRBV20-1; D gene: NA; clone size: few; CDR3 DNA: TGCAGTGCCCTCCAGGGGACTGGCACAGATACGCAGTATTTT; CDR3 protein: CSALQGTGTDTQYF
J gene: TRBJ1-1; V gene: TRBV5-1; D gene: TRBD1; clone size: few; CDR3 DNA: TGCGCCAGCAGCACGACAGGGTTGAACACTGAAGCTTTCTTT; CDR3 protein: CASSTTGLNTEAFF
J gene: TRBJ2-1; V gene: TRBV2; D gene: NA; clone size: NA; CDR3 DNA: TGTGCCAGCAGTGGAACAGTAAGATTAAATGAGCAGTTCTTC; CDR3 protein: CASSGTVRLNEQFF
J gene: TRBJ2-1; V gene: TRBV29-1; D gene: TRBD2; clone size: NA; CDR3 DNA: TGCAGCGTTGTTGGGCGGGAGGTCTACAATGAGCAGTTCTTC; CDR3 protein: CSVVGREVYNEQFF
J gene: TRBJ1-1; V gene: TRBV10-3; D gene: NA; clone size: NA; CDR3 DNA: TGTGCCATCCGAGGAAACACTGAAGCTTTCTTT; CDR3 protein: CAIRGNTEAFF
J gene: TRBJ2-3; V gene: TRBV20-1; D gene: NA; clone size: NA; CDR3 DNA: TGCAGTGCTGAAAACCGCACAGATACGCAGTATTTT; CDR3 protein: CSAENRTDTQYF
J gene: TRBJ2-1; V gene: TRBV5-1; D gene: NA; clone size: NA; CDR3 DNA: TGCGCCAGCAGCTTGGTACAGGGTTCCTACAATGAGCAGTTCTTC; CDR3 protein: CASSLVQGSYNEQFF
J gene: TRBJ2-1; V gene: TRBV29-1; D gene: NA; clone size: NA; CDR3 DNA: TGCAGCGTTGTGTACTACAATGAGCAGTTCTTC; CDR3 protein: CSVVYYNEQFF
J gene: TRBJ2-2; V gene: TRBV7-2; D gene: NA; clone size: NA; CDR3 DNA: TGTGCCAGCAGCTCAACGATAGCGCCCGGGGAGCTGTTTTTT; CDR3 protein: CASSSTIAPGELFF
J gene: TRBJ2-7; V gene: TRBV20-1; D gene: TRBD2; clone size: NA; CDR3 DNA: TGCAGTGCTTTCCCGGGCCCTGCTAGCGGGAGGCTCGAGCAGTACTTC; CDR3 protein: CSAFPGPASGRLEQYF
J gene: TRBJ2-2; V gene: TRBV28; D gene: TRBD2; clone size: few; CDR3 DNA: TGTGCCAGCGGGACTAGCTACACCGGGGAGCTGTTTTTT; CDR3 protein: CASGTSYTGELFF
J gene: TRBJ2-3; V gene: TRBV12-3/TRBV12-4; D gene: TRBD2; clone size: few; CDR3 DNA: TGTGCCAGCAGTTGGGGTAGCGGGGGGCCTATATCTAGCACAGATACGCAGTATTTT; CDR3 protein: CASSWGSGGPISSTDTQYF
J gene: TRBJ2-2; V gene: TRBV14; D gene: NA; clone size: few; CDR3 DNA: TGTGCCAGCAGCCAAGATCCGGGAGTGAACACCGGGGAGCTGTTTTTT; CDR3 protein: CASSQDPGVNTGELFF
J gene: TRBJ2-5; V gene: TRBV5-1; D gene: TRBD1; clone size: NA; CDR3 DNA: TGCGCCAGCAGCTTGGGGGGACAGTTGCAAGAGACCCAGTACTTC; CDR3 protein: CASSLGGQLQETQYF
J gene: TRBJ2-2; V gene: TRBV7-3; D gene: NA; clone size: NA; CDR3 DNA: TGTGCCAGCAGCTTAAATGCGGCCGGGGAGCTGTTTTTT; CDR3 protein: CASSLNAAGELFF
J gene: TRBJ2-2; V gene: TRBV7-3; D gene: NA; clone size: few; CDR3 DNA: TGTGCCAGCAGCCCGCTCACCGGGGAGCTGTTTTTT; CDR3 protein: CASSPLTGELFF
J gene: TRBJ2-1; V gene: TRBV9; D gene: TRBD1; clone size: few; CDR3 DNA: TGTGCCAGCAGCACCGACAGGGGGGGGTTCAATGAGCAGTTCTTC; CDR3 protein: CASSTDRGGFNEQFF
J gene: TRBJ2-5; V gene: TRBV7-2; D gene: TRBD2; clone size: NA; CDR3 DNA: TGTGCCAGCAGCTCTGGACTAGCGGTGGAGACCCAGTACTTC; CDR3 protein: CASSSGLAVETQYF
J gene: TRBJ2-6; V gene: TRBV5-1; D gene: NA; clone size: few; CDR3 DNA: TGCGCCAGCAGCTTGGATCCGAGGGAGGCTGGGGCCAACGTCCTGACTTTC; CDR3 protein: CASSLDPREAGANVLTF
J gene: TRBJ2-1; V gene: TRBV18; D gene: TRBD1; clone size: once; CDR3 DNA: TGTGCCAGCTCTTCCTGGGGGACAGAGAACAATGAGCAGTTCTTC; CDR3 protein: CASSSWGTENNEQFF
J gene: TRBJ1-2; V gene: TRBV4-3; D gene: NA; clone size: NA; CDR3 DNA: TGCGCCAGCAGCCAAGATGGGACCCCGAGGGAAGGCTACACCTTC; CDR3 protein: CASSQDGTPREGYTF
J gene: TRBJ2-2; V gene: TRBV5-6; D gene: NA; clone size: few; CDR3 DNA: TGTGCCAGCAGCTTGATTGGGGCAGGCACCGGGGAGCTGTTTTTT; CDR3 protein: CASSLIGAGTGELFF
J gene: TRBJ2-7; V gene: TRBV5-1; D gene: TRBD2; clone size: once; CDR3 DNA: TGCGCCAGCAGCCCCACTAGCGGGAGATACGAGCAGTACTTC; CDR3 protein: CASSPTSGRYEQYF
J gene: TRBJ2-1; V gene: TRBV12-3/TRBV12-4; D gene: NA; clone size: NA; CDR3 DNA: TGTGCCAGCAGTTTGGGTCTATACAATGAGCAGTTCTTC; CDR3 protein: CASSLGLYNEQFF
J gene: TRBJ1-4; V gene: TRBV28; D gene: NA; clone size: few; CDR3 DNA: TGTGCCAGCAGTTTGGCTCGGCAGGGAACTACAGGAGAAAAACTGTTTTTT; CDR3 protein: CASSLARQGTTGEKLFF
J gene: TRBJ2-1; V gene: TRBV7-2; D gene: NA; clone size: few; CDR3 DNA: TGTGCCAGCAGCTTTCTAGCGAATGAGCAGTTCTTC; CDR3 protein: CASSFLANEQFF
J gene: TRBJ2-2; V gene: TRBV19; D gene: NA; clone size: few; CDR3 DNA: TGTGCCAGTAATTTCTTATCCCAGACAGCCGGGGAGCTGTTTTTT; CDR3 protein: CASNFLSQTAGELFF